The source of this T cell receptor (beta chain) is a study of blood T cell repertoires in COVID-19. Study in general: In Cohort 3, a recovered donor had either two negative PCRs, clearance, or symptom resolution. COVID-19 samples collected from the United States, Italy and Spain covered acute and convalescent phases.

This clone was seen only a few times. Ages ranged from about 18 to 89 years, with residence in under 25 US areas. Sequencing used immunoSEQ multiplex PCR; TCRdb keeps in-frame clones, though not all of them. This sample yields 330,000 or so clones, of which about 89% are seen a single time; around 2% belongs to the top ten. V was cut by 9 bases and J by 2 bases, with 13 bases left in between. This CDR3 spans 14 amino acids. CDR1 is LGHNT and CDR2 is FRNRAP in the germline V gene. V is TRBV12-5 and J is TRBJ2-2, with D maybe TRBD2 (6 bases). Sequences were obtained from PBMCs or T cells enriched from blood (not recorded which). The TCR comes from a man between 40 and 49 years old in a cohort exposed to, infected with or recovered from COVID-19 (not recorded which). The CDR3 DNA follows: TGTGCTAGCTCCCCGGGACTTAACACCGGGGAGCTGTTTTTT. Its protein is CASSPGLNTGELFF.